The rows below give T cell receptor beta chains drawn from one sample of a study of blood T cell repertoires in COVID-19. Sequencing was performed with immunoSEQ multiplex PCR; in TCRdb, only in-frame clones are kept and a portion is missing. The repertoire holds approximately 400,000 clones, with over 80% as singletons. The sample consisted of PBMCs or T cells enriched from blood (not recorded which). These receptors were obtained from a woman aged 50 to 65 who had recovered from COVID-19. CDR3s include the opening cysteine and the closing phenylalanine or tryptophan. The D gene is left open where the match is weak. The listing skips clone size in some rows; elsewhere it reads once, few, many or a size class.

D gene	J gene	clone size	V gene	CDR3 protein	CDR3 DNA
TRBD1	TRBJ1-2	-	TRBV9	CASSVATGDRDYGYTF	TGTGCCAGCAGCGTAGCTACAGGGGACAGGGACTATGGCTACACCTTC
-	TRBJ1-5	-	TRBV19	CASSTYIRDTPPHNQPQHF	TGTGCCAGTAGTACCTATATCCGGGACACCCCTCCCCATAATCAGCCCCAGCATTTT
-	TRBJ1-2	-	TRBV29-1	CSVNLNDSGYTF	TGCAGCGTTAACTTAAACGACAGTGGCTACACCTTC
-	TRBJ1-1	-	TRBV25-1	CASSELGRGGVDTEAFF	TGTGCCAGCAGTGAATTGGGGAGGGGGGGCGTTGACACTGAAGCTTTCTTT
-	TRBJ1-1	-	TRBV4-1	CASSQVGFTEAFF	TGCGCCAGCAGCCAAGTCGGGTTCACTGAAGCTTTCTTT
-	TRBJ1-2	-	TRBV6-1	CASSEDPGGLDGYTF	TGTGCCAGCAGTGAAGATCCCGGGGGGCTGGATGGCTACACCTTC
-	TRBJ2-2	-	TRBV5-1	CASSLYRSGGTGELFF	TGCGCCAGCAGCTTGTACAGGTCCGGGGGCACCGGGGAGCTGTTTTTT
-	TRBJ1-2	-	TRBV19	CASNTFGGAFSNYGYTF	TGTGCCAGTAATACCTTCGGAGGGGCATTTTCTAACTATGGCTACACCTTC
-	TRBJ1-3	-	TRBV30	CAWSFGVTSGNTIYF	TGTGCCTGGAGTTTCGGTGTTACCTCTGGAAACACCATATATTTT
TRBD2	TRBJ2-3	-	TRBV5-1	CASSFRPDPGGRANTDTQYF	TGCGCCAGCAGCTTCCGACCCGACCCCGGCGGGAGGGCTAACACAGATACGCAGTATTTT
-	TRBJ2-2	-	TRBV9	CASSPRGGTGELFF	TGTGCCAGCAGCCCCCGTGGAGGGACCGGGGAGCTGTTTTTT
-	TRBJ1-2	few	TRBV3-1/TRBV3-2	CASSQIMGQASYGYTF	TGTGCCAGCAGCCAAATAATGGGGCAGGCCAGTTATGGCTACACCTTC
-	TRBJ1-2	-	TRBV6-5	CASSYGRALNYGYTF	TGTGCCAGCAGTTACGGCAGGGCCCTAAACTATGGCTACACCTTC
TRBD1	TRBJ2-5	-	TRBV11-2	CASTQGYQETQYF	TGTGCCAGCACACAGGGGTACCAAGAGACCCAGTACTTC
-	TRBJ2-1	-	TRBV11-3	CASSLDRGEHEQFF	TGTGCCAGCAGCTTAGATCGGGGTGAGCATGAGCAGTTCTTC
-	TRBJ2-3	-	TRBV5-1	CASSPLSGSRPDTQYF	TGCGCCAGCAGCCCCCTGTCGGGATCGAGGCCAGATACGCAGTATTTT
-	TRBJ1-1	-	TRBV6-5	CASSYSDSVLIDAFF	TGTGCCAGCAGTTATTCCGACAGCGTGCTTATCGATGCTTTCTTT
-	TRBJ1-3	-	TRBV4-1	CASSQGDTYSGNTIYF	TGCGCCAGCAGCCAGGGGGACACCTACTCTGGAAACACCATATATTTT
-	TRBJ1-1	-	TRBV7-9	CASSSGQSEAFF	TGTGCCAGCAGTTCCGGACAGTCTGAAGCTTTCTTT
TRBD1	TRBJ1-2	once	TRBV9	CASNPGTGYGYTF	TGTGCCAGCAACCCCGGGACAGGGTACGGCTACACCTTC
-	TRBJ1-1	-	TRBV6-6	CASSDRGERTEAFF	TGTGCCAGCAGTGACCGGGGGGAGAGGACTGAAGCTTTCTTT
TRBD1	TRBJ1-1	-	TRBV6-5	CASTRTGDTEAFF	TGTGCCAGCACCCGTACAGGGGACACTGAAGCTTTCTTT
-	TRBJ1-1	-	TRBV7-2	CASSFTGLNTEAFF	TGTGCCAGCAGCTTTACAGGATTGAACACTGAAGCTTTCTTT
-	TRBJ1-1	few	TRBV28	CASSSPVNTEAFF	TGTGCCAGCAGTTCCCCAGTGAACACTGAAGCTTTCTTT
TRBD2	TRBJ2-5	-	TRBV9	CASSAGLAGTQETQYF	TGTGCCAGCAGCGCCGGACTAGCGGGGACACAAGAGACCCAGTACTTC
-	TRBJ2-2	once	TRBV5-6	CASSWGRNTGELFF	TGTGCCAGCAGCTGGGGCCGGAACACCGGGGAGCTGTTTTTT
-	TRBJ2-7	-	TRBV6-1	CASSEGANYEQYF	TGTGCCAGCAGTGAAGGGGCTAACTACGAGCAGTACTTC
-	TRBJ1-2	-	TRBV5-1	CASSLESGGYGYGYTF	TGCGCCAGCAGCTTGGAGTCGGGGGGCTACGGCTATGGCTACACCTTC
TRBD1	TRBJ2-5	-	TRBV4-2	CASSRDRGLGETQYF	TGTGCCAGCAGCCGGGACAGGGGGCTGGGGGAGACCCAGTACTTC
TRBD1	TRBJ1-2	-	TRBV7-9	CASSLADRSHGYTF	TGTGCCAGCAGCTTAGCGGACAGGAGTCATGGCTACACCTTC
-	TRBJ2-5	-	TRBV27	CASSQVQRETQYF	TGTGCCAGCAGCCAAGTTCAGCGGGAGACCCAGTACTTC
TRBD2	TRBJ2-1	-	TRBV20-1	CSASAVAGVDEQFF	TGCAGTGCTAGTGCGGTAGCGGGGGTGGATGAGCAGTTCTTC
-	TRBJ1-4	-	TRBV3-1/TRBV3-2	CASSPQTFATNEKLFF	TGTGCCAGCAGCCCTCAGACATTTGCAACTAATGAAAAACTGTTTTTT
TRBD1	TRBJ1-5	once	TRBV19	CASSIWTGKNNQPQHF	TGTGCCAGTAGTATTTGGACAGGAAAAAATAATCAGCCCCAGCATTTT